These T cell receptor beta chains were read from a single sample in a study of T cells in Graves' hyperthyroidism and ophthalmopathy. MiXCR, applied by TCRdb to the multiplex PCR reads, yields one record per CDR3 protein. Of over 120,000 distinct CDR3 sequences in the sample, approximately 20% were seen once. The sample consisted of blood. The receptors were gathered from a woman aged 45-60 years with Graves' hyperthyroidism that later progressed to Graves' ophthalmopathy. CDR3s include the opening cysteine and the closing phenylalanine or tryptophan. Each record gives: J gene, D gene, clone size, V gene, CDR3 DNA, CDR3 protein. D genes are given only for firm matches. A row's size may be missing; if present it is once, few, many or a size class.

>TRBJ1-1|TRBD1|NA|TRBV28
TGTGCCAGCAGCCACCTCGGACAGGGGGCGGGTGCTTTCTTT
CASSHLGQGAGAFF
>TRBJ1-1|NA|many|TRBV20-1
TGCAGTGCTAGAAAGGTCACTGAAGCTTTCTTT
CSARKVTEAFF
>TRBJ2-1|NA|many|TRBV3-1
TGTGCCAGCAGTGACGCGACAGAGCAGTTCTTC
CASSDATEQFF
>TRBJ2-3|NA|NA|TRBV15
TGTGCCACCAGCGGAAGCCTGTATACGCAGTATTTT
CATSGSLYTQYF
>TRBJ2-1|TRBD2|few|TRBV20-1
TGCAGTGCTAGAGGGACTAGCGGGTGGAGCTCCTACAATGAGCAGTTCTTC
CSARGTSGWSSYNEQFF
>TRBJ2-5|TRBD2|many|TRBV28
TGTGCCAGCAGTTTCCTTAGCGGGAGGGGTGAGACCCAGTACTTC
CASSFLSGRGETQYF
>TRBJ2-7|NA|many|TRBV12-3/TRBV12-4
TGTGCCAGCAGTTCGACCCCGACCTACGAGCAGTACTTC
CASSSTPTYEQYF
>TRBJ1-5|NA|many|TRBV7-9
TGTGCCAGCAGCTTAGACGGGCAGGACAATCAGCCCCAGCATTTT
CASSLDGQDNQPQHF
>TRBJ1-2|TRBD1|NA|TRBV28
TGTGCCAGCAGTACGGGACAGGTCCATGGCTACACCTTC
CASSTGQVHGYTF
>TRBJ1-1|NA|NA|TRBV19
TGTGCCAGTACGACCCCAGGGGAGCTCACTGAAGCTTTCTTT
CASTTPGELTEAFF
>TRBJ1-1|TRBD1|many|TRBV30
TGTGCCTGGGGACAGGGGGCAGCCACTGAAGCTTTCTTT
CAWGQGAATEAFF
>TRBJ2-1|NA|NA|TRBV14
TGTGCCAGCAGCCAAAATCGATTGGGGAGCTCCTACAATGAGCAGTTCTTC
CASSQNRLGSSYNEQFF
>TRBJ2-3|TRBD2|many|TRBV11-3
TGTGCCAGCAGCTTACGTGGGACTAGCGAACGCACAGATACGCAGTATTTT
CASSLRGTSERTDTQYF
>TRBJ2-2|NA|few|TRBV3-1
TGTGCCAGCAGCCAGTACCCCGGGGAGCTGTTTTTT
CASSQYPGELFF
>TRBJ2-1|TRBD2|many|TRBV12-3/TRBV12-4
TGTGCCAGCAGTCCCCTCGGACTAGCGGGAGGGCCCGGCAATGAGCAGTTCTTC
CASSPLGLAGGPGNEQFF
>TRBJ2-7|TRBD1|few|TRBV28
TGTGCCAGCAGCCACCTCGGACAGGGGGGAACCTACGAGCAGTACTTC
CASSHLGQGGTYEQYF
>TRBJ1-4|NA|NA|TRBV5-4
TGTGCCAGCAGCTTGTACTCAGGGCGACGGGAAAAACTGTTTTTT
CASSLYSGRREKLFF
>TRBJ1-4|TRBD1|few|TRBV4-1
TGCGCCAGCAGCCAGACACGGGACAGAAATGAAAAACTGTTTTTT
CASSQTRDRNEKLFF
>TRBJ1-2|NA|few|TRBV2
TGTGCCAGCACCCTAGAGGGGTCTAGAGGCTACACCTTC
CASTLEGSRGYTF
>TRBJ2-1|NA|NA|TRBV2
TGTGCCAGCCGACCCGGGCAGGGGACCTACAATGAGCAGTTCTTC
CASRPGQGTYNEQFF
>TRBJ2-1|NA|few|TRBV6-1
TGTGCCAGCAGTCTAGTGGCCCACAATGAGCAGTTCTTC
CASSLVAHNEQFF
>TRBJ1-4|TRBD1|many|TRBV20-1
TGCAGTGCGCCAAATCAGGGGGAGGGTGAAAAACTGTTTTTT
CSAPNQGEGEKLFF
>TRBJ2-7|TRBD2|NA|TRBV20-1
TGCAGTGCTTCGGGACTAGCGGGAGCGGTCTCCTACGAGCAGTACTTC
CSASGLAGAVSYEQYF
>TRBJ2-3|NA|many|TRBV20-1
TGCAGTGCTAGAGCCCTAAGTGTATTGGGTACGCAGTATTTT
CSARALSVLGTQYF
>TRBJ2-7|TRBD2|few|TRBV5-4
TGTGCCAGCAGCATTGCGGGACTAGTAGATCACGAGCAGTACTTC
CASSIAGLVDHEQYF
>TRBJ2-7|TRBD1|many|TRBV30
TGTGCCTGCCGGGACAGAACCTACGAGCAGTACTTC
CACRDRTYEQYF
>TRBJ2-7|NA|many|TRBV27
TGTGCCAGCAGTCGAGGGGTTTTGTACGAGCAGTACTTC
CASSRGVLYEQYF
>TRBJ2-4|NA|NA|TRBV6-1
TGTGCCAGCAGTTCGACCCCACAGGGAATTAGAAACATTCAGTACTTC
CASSSTPQGIRNIQYF
>TRBJ2-3|TRBD2|NA|TRBV2
TGTGCCAGCAGTGAATTATGGGGACTAGCGGGAAAAGGAGGCACAGATACGCAGTATTTT
CASSELWGLAGKGGTDTQYF
>TRBJ1-1|NA|few|TRBV19
TGTGCCAGTACTCCTCTTGGGGGCAAGACTGAAGCTTTCTTT
CASTPLGGKTEAFF
>TRBJ2-7|NA|NA|TRBV7-9
TGTGCCAGCAGCTTACGTTACCGCTACGAACAGTACTTC
CASSLRYRYEQYF
>TRBJ2-5|NA|few|TRBV20-1
TGCAGTGCTAGAGATCCAGGGGTAGAGACCCAGTACTTC
CSARDPGVETQYF
>TRBJ2-3|NA|NA|TRBV12-3/TRBV12-4
TGCGCCAGCAGGATGGAAAAGGGCACAGATACGCAGTATTTT
CASRMEKGTDTQYF
>TRBJ2-2|TRBD2|many|TRBV7-2
TGTGCCAGCAGCTTGACTAGCGGGAGGGTAAACACCGGGGAGCTGTTTTTT
CASSLTSGRVNTGELFF
>TRBJ2-1|NA|NA|TRBV20-1
TGCAGTGCTAGAAAAGCCGGTTCCGCTTACAATGAGCAGTTCTTC
CSARKAGSAYNEQFF
>TRBJ2-3|TRBD2|NA|TRBV29-1
TGCAGCGTTGAAGATCCGTTAGCGGGAGGGGTAACAGATACGCAGTATTTT
CSVEDPLAGGVTDTQYF
>TRBJ2-2|NA|many|TRBV27
TGTGCCAGCAGTTCATTCACCAACACCGGGGAGCTGTTTTTT
CASSSFTNTGELFF
>TRBJ2-5|TRBD1|NA|TRBV18
TGTGCCAGCTCACCCTACCCCAGGACAGGCCAAGAGACCCAGTACTTC
CASSPYPRTGQETQYF
>TRBJ2-7|TRBD2|many|TRBV2
TGTGCCAGCAGCCAAAATTGGGGAGGGGCCTACGAGCAGTACTTC
CASSQNWGGAYEQYF
>TRBJ2-7|NA|NA|TRBV5-5
TGTGCCAGCAGCTTACACTCCAGCGCTTCCTACGAGCAGTACTTC
CASSLHSSASYEQYF
>TRBJ2-3|TRBD2|many|TRBV20-1
TGCAGTGCTAGAGATGTCAGCGGGAGCGCAGATACGCAGTATTTT
CSARDVSGSADTQYF
>TRBJ2-7|NA|NA|TRBV14
TGTGCCAGCAGCCAAACCTCTTCTTCTTCCTACGAGCAGTACTTC
CASSQTSSSSYEQYF
>TRBJ2-3|TRBD2|many|TRBV20-1
TGCAGTGCTAGAGACCAGCGGGAGGGTTCAGATACGCAGTATTTT
CSARDQREGSDTQYF
>TRBJ2-7|TRBD1|many|TRBV7-9
TGTGCCAGCAGCTTTCAGGGGGAAGAGTACGAGCAGTACTTC
CASSFQGEEYEQYF
>TRBJ1-5|NA|many|TRBV28
TGTGCCAGCAGTTTGACAGGCGTGGGTAGCAATCAGCCCCAGCATTTT
CASSLTGVGSNQPQHF
>TRBJ1-1|NA|many|TRBV20-1
TGCAGTGCTAGAGATATGAACAGACCTGAAGCTTTCTTT
CSARDMNRPEAFF
>TRBJ2-3|NA|many|TRBV2
TGTGCCAGCAGAGACCCCGGGACTGATACGCAGTATTTT
CASRDPGTDTQYF
>TRBJ1-5|NA|few|TRBV28
TGTGCCAGCAGTTTAATTTCCCCGGGGGCCCAGCATTTT
CASSLISPGAQHF
>TRBJ2-1|TRBD2|many|TRBV11-3
TGTGCCAGCAGCTTGGAACTAGCGGGAGCATACAATGAGCAGTTCTTC
CASSLELAGAYNEQFF